The present entry profiles one T cell receptor beta chain with its context. The sample originates from a study of blood T cell repertoires in COVID-19. CDR3 length equals 15 residues. J was trimmed by 1 base and V by 4 bases; bases with no gene match: 2. The germline V gene has CDR1 WNHNN and CDR2 SYGVQD (reference sequence). Measured with immunoSEQ multiplex PCR; TCRdb has only the in-frame clones, and not every one. There are about 34,000 clones in the sample; 75% occur only once, and roughly 14% lies in the top ten. The sequencing input was peripheral blood. This TCR came from an elderly man with active or convalescent COVID-19. V and J are TRBV10-1 and TRBJ2-3; 10 nucleotides line up with TRBD2. Written as DNA, the CDR3 is TGCGCCAGCAGTGGGACTAGCGGAGGCACAGATACGCAGTATTTT. Its protein is CASSGTSGGTDTQYF.